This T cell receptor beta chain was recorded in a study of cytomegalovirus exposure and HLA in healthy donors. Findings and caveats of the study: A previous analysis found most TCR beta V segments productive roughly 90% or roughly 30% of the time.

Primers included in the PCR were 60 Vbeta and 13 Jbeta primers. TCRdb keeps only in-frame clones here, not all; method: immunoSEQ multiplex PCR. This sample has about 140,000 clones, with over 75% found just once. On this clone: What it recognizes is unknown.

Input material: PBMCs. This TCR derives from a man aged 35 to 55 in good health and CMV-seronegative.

CDR3 in DNA: TGTGCCAGCAGTCGACACTTCCTTTGGGTT. Amino acid sequence: CASSRHFLWV. The rearrangement links TRBV6-5 to TRBJ2-7; D ambiguous. There are 10 residues in the CDR3. Looked up from germline, CDR1 is MNHEY and CDR2 is SVGAGI.